This T cell receptor (beta chain) originates from a study of regulatory T cells in long-lasting Graves disease. This clonotype was recorded at least ten times. Germline V gene data show CDR1 as SGHNT and CDR2 as YENEEA. The CDR3 is 17 amino acids. Trimming left V 0 bases short and J 8 bases short, with 20 bases between. Indicated time point: newly diagnosed GD, antithyroid drugs for less than 3 months. RNA extracted from PBMCs served as the sequencing template. American Thyroid Association guidelines defined Graves' disease diagnosis. Construction of TCR beta libraries relied on iRepertoire HTBI primers and on Arm-PCR targeting CDR3 regions. TCRdb used MiXCR to reprocess the multiplex PCR reads, holding one entry per CDR3 protein. The sample has under 450,000 distinct CDR3 sequences; about a sixth are singletons. Another study also made use of these data, one on T cells in Graves' hyperthyroidism and ophthalmopathy. Per that paper: The model predicted ophthalmopathy a median roughly 6.3 months before onset.

The material was peripheral blood mononuclear cells (PBMCs), obtained at new diagnosis, from a patient treated with antithyroid drugs. The chain joins TRBV11-3 to TRBJ2-1, with D perhaps TRBD1 (5 bases). The clonotype was recovered from a woman aged 18-30 years with Graves disease. In DNA form, the CDR3 reads TGTGCCAGCAGCTTAGATCAGGGCGCGACCCCGGGCTATGAGCAGTTCTTC. This gives the protein CASSLDQGATPGYEQFF. The full variable domain, in which reference TRBV11-3 and TRBJ2-1 provide the parts outside the CDR3, is EAGVVQSPRYKIIEKKQPVAFWCNPISGHNTLYWYLQNLGQGPELLIRYENEEAVDDSQLPKDRFSAERLKGVDSTLKIQPAELGDSAVYLCASSLDQGATPGYEQFFGPGTRLTVL.